The clone carrying this TCR beta chain was seen a few times. The target antigen is unknown. In the PCR, 60 Vbeta and 13 Jbeta primers were used. This table comes from immunoSEQ multiplex PCR, and its TCRdb copy is limited to in-frame clones, with some not included. Of 100,000 to 150,000 clones listed, about 9.4% were seen once; the top ten hold approximately 6%. The sample originates from a study of cytomegalovirus exposure and HLA in healthy donors. In the study overall: Genotyping showed 81% of about 370 donors falling in the Caucasian-associated ancestry cluster.

Between the trimmed V and J ends, which lost 4 bases and 0 bases, there was a span of 8 bases. The V gene's germline CDR1 is LNHDA and CDR2 SQIVND (reference sequence). This CDR3 is 14 amino acids long. Study results and caveats: CMV serostatus was the only immune exposure information that was available. V- and J-gene trimming of TCR beta was linked (in a later analysis) to a missense DCLRE1C variant.

Sequencing was performed on PBMCs. The clonotype was recovered from a woman in her 40s in good health and CMV-seropositive. The chain recombines TRBV19 with TRBJ2-3; D may be TRBD1 (5 bases). CDR3 region: CASSSQGSTDTQYF. In DNA form, the CDR3 reads TGTGCCAGTAGTAGTCAGGGTAGCACAGATACGCAGTATTTT.